The clone carrying this T cell receptor (beta chain) came up many times. Its antigen remains unidentified. It was by quantitative 5'-RACE with molecular barcodes that TCR beta libraries were made. TCRdb recomputed calls from the 5' RACE reads with MiXCR, one row per CDR3 protein. The sample shows around 150,000 distinct CDR3 sequences, 11% of them seen only once. The CDR3 has 15 residues. Germline lookup yields CDR1 SGHDN and CDR2 FVKESK. Losses at the gene ends were 3 bases for V and 3 bases for J; bases not matched to a gene: 2. The data belong to a study of CD8 T cells in ankylosing spondylitis. Points from the study as a whole: From matched ankylosing spondylitis synovial fluid, disease-linked clones were reportedly recovered at significantly enriched levels. Blood of patients with ankylosing spondylitis appeared to be characterized by a TCR beta motif of eight highly homologous variants. Before this, some motif variants had been reported in reactive arthritis synovial fluid and blood.

This receptor was obtained from a male donor with ankylosing spondylitis or in good health (not recorded which). Input material: blood, either unsorted or a sorted T cell fraction (not recorded which). The genes are TRBV14 and TRBJ1-5; 10 bases agree with TRBD1. CDR3 protein: CASSHGTGANQPQHF. CDR3 DNA: TGTGCCAGCAGCCACGGGACAGGGGCCAATCAGCCCCAGCATTTT.